These T cell receptor beta chains were read from a single sample in a study of blood T cell repertoires in COVID-19. The method was immunoSEQ multiplex PCR; TCRdb's version includes in-frame clones alone and lacks a portion of them. The sample lists about 140,000 clones, about 80% occurring once. The material sequenced was peripheral blood. The receptors come from a woman aged 55 to 70 with acute or convalescent COVID-19. The CDR3 runs from the conserved cysteine through the conserved F or W. The D gene is left open where the match is weak. Rows may omit the clone size; those that give it use once, few, many or a size class.

V: TRBV10-3
size: once
D: TRBD1
J: TRBJ1-5
CDR3: CAATGGRGNQPQHF
DNA: TGTGCCGCGACAGGGGGACGTGGCAATCAGCCCCAGCATTTT

V: TRBV6-5
size: once
D: TRBD1
J: TRBJ1-2
CDR3: CASSPGQVAAYTF
DNA: TGTGCCAGCAGTCCGGGACAGGTCGCAGCCTACACCTTC

V: TRBV19
size: -
D: -
J: TRBJ1-2
CDR3: CASRGHSGTFYGYTF
DNA: TGTGCCAGTAGAGGACACTCCGGGACATTTTATGGCTACACCTTC

V: TRBV5-4
size: -
D: TRBD1
J: TRBJ1-1
CDR3: CASSLGDRAGTEAFF
DNA: TGTGCCAGCAGCTTGGGTGACAGGGCGGGCACTGAAGCTTTCTTT

V: TRBV7-2
size: -
D: -
J: TRBJ1-3
CDR3: CASSLARWSSGNTIYF
DNA: TGTGCCAGCAGCTTAGCGCGGTGGAGCTCTGGAAACACCATATATTTT

V: TRBV28
size: -
D: -
J: TRBJ1-3
CDR3: CASSTAGATGNTIYF
DNA: TGTGCCAGCAGTACCGCAGGGGCCACTGGAAACACCATATATTTT

V: TRBV28
size: -
D: TRBD1
J: TRBJ2-3
CDR3: CASSLGGRGQDTQYF
DNA: TGTGCCAGCAGTTTAGGGGGCAGGGGGCAAGATACGCAGTATTTT

V: TRBV11-2
size: -
D: TRBD2
J: TRBJ2-1
CDR3: CASSAPSGRFFSEQFF
DNA: TGTGCCAGCAGCGCTCCTAGCGGGAGGTTTTTTAGTGAGCAGTTCTTC

V: TRBV7-3
size: -
D: -
J: TRBJ2-7
CDR3: CASSPAPGSSYEQYF
DNA: TGTGCCAGCAGCCCCGCCCCGGGGTCATCCTACGAGCAGTACTTC

V: TRBV19
size: -
D: -
J: TRBJ1-5
CDR3: CASSIIQGGSNQPQHF
DNA: TGTGCCAGTAGTATCATACAGGGAGGGAGCAATCAGCCCCAGCATTTT

V: TRBV5-5
size: -
D: -
J: TRBJ1-5
CDR3: CASSRAGVGMAQHF
DNA: TGTGCCAGCAGCCGGGCAGGGGTGGGAATGGCCCAGCATTTT

V: TRBV5-6
size: once
D: -
J: TRBJ2-1
CDR3: CASSLGFASREQFF
DNA: TGTGCCAGCAGCTTGGGCTTCGCATCGCGGGAGCAGTTCTTC

V: TRBV27
size: -
D: -
J: TRBJ2-2
CDR3: CASSLKAGTGELFF
DNA: TGTGCCAGCAGTTTAAAGGCGGGCACCGGGGAGCTGTTTTTT

V: TRBV19
size: -
D: -
J: TRBJ2-7
CDR3: CASSIVAPREGRSYEQYF
DNA: TGTGCCAGTAGTATAGTTGCCCCTCGGGAAGGGCGTTCCTACGAGCAGTACTTC

V: TRBV29-1
size: few
D: TRBD1
J: TRBJ1-1
CDR3: CSVETTGGTEAFF
DNA: TGCAGCGTTGAGACGACAGGGGGGACTGAAGCTTTCTTT

V: TRBV9
size: few
D: -
J: TRBJ1-2
CDR3: CASSADGQRYYGYTF
DNA: TGTGCCAGCAGCGCAGACGGACAGAGATACTATGGCTACACCTTC

V: TRBV7-9
size: once
D: TRBD1
J: TRBJ2-7
CDR3: CASSAHPGQGYEQYF
DNA: TGTGCCAGCAGCGCCCACCCGGGACAGGGCTACGAGCAGTACTTC

V: TRBV2
size: -
D: TRBD1
J: TRBJ1-5
CDR3: CASSRTGLGQPQHF
DNA: TGTGCCAGCAGTCGGACAGGGTTGGGCCAGCCCCAGCATTTT

V: TRBV24-1
size: -
D: -
J: TRBJ2-5
CDR3: CATSDSRTQYF
DNA: TGTGCCACCAGTGATTCTAGGACCCAGTACTTC

V: TRBV4-1
size: -
D: -
J: TRBJ1-2
CDR3: CASSHPLPTGLHYGYTF
DNA: TGCGCCAGCAGCCACCCCTTACCGACGGGACTACACTATGGCTACACCTTC

V: TRBV2
size: -
D: -
J: TRBJ2-7
CDR3: CASSTTYEQYF
DNA: TGTGCCAGCAGCACAACCTACGAGCAGTACTTC

V: TRBV11-2
size: -
D: -
J: TRBJ2-5
CDR3: CASRPTSGWETQYF
DNA: TGTGCCAGCAGACCTACTTCAGGGTGGGAGACCCAGTACTTC

V: TRBV9
size: once
D: -
J: TRBJ1-2
CDR3: CASSPSGGGGNYGYTF
DNA: TGTGCCAGCAGCCCCTCCGGGGGAGGGGGTAACTATGGCTACACCTTC

V: TRBV5-1
size: -
D: TRBD1
J: TRBJ1-2
CDR3: CASSPTGQGGYGYTF
DNA: TGCGCCAGCAGCCCGACCGGACAGGGTGGGTATGGCTACACCTTC

V: TRBV18
size: -
D: -
J: TRBJ1-3
CDR3: CASSPQSVAGNTIYF
DNA: TGTGCCAGCTCACCACAGAGCGTGGCTGGAAACACCATATATTTT

V: TRBV20-1
size: -
D: TRBD2
J: TRBJ2-1
CDR3: CSASELAGDVNEQFF
DNA: TGCAGTGCTAGTGAACTAGCGGGAGACGTCAATGAGCAGTTCTTC

V: TRBV5-1
size: once
D: -
J: TRBJ1-2
CDR3: CASSLGGDRGYTF
DNA: TGCGCCAGCAGCTTGGGAGGTGATCGGGGCTACACCTTC

V: TRBV5-1
size: -
D: TRBD1
J: TRBJ2-3
CDR3: CASKLRSSDRTDTQYF
DNA: TGCGCCAGCAAGCTCCGATCTTCGGACAGGACAGATACGCAGTATTTT

V: TRBV10-1
size: -
D: TRBD2
J: TRBJ2-1
CDR3: CASSDSGARNEQFF
DNA: TGCGCCAGCAGTGATAGCGGGGCCCGCAATGAGCAGTTCTTC

V: TRBV9
size: -
D: TRBD1
J: TRBJ1-2
CDR3: CASSVATGAGYGYTF
DNA: TGTGCCAGCAGCGTAGCTACAGGGGCCGGATATGGCTACACCTTC

V: TRBV7-9
size: -
D: TRBD1
J: TRBJ2-5
CDR3: CASSPIQGKETQYF
DNA: TGTGCCAGCAGCCCTATACAGGGGAAAGAGACCCAGTACTTC